The 10 T cell receptor beta chains presented below share a single source sample, sequenced in a study of cytomegalovirus exposure and HLA in healthy donors. PCR amplification relied on 60 Vbeta primers (plus 13 Jbeta primers). Only in-frame clones appear in the TCRdb table, and some are missing; sequencing was by immunoSEQ multiplex PCR. This table lists tens of thousands of clones. Sequencing used PBMCs. The receptors originated from a woman in her 50s in good health and CMV-seropositive.

A word on this clone: Different DNA sequences within this sample yield the same CDR3. The rearrangement joins TRBV11-2 to TRBJ2-7, with 7 bases lining up with TRBD2. Trimming took 2 bases from V and 2 from J; bases not matched to a gene: 3. CDR1 is SGHAT and CDR2 is FQNNGV in the germline V gene. The CDR3 sequence is 14 residues long. DNA for the CDR3: TGTGCCAGCAGCTTAAGTGCGGGGGCCTACGAGCAGTACTTC. Protein product: CASSLSAGAYEQYF.

The rearrangement uses TRBV2 and TRBJ1-5; TRBD1 matches at 9 bases. Germline V CDR1 and CDR2: SNHLY, FYNNEI. The CDR3 extends over 14 amino acids. With V trimmed by 6 bases and J by 5 bases, 5 bases remained unmatched. In nucleotides, the CDR3 is TGTGCCAGCAGGGGGACAGGGCAACATCAGCCCCAGCATTTT. As protein: CASRGTGQHQPQHF.

This sequence joins TRBV10-1 and TRBJ2-1; D is possibly TRBD1 (6 bases). The CDR3 is made up of 16 amino acids. Germline V CDR1 and CDR2: WNHNN, SYGVQD (reference sequence). V shed 0 bases and J shed 5 bases, with 14 bases lying between them. CDR3 in DNA: TGCGCCAGCAGTGAGTCGATAGAGGGGGAAGACAATGAGCAGTTCTTC. This gives the protein CASSESIEGEDNEQFF.

The V gene is TRBV19, the J gene TRBJ2-2, with D tentatively TRBD2 (5 bases). The germline V and J ends were trimmed by 5 bases and 9 bases, with 16 bases remaining between them. The CDR3 covers 14 residues. CDR1 is LNHDA, CDR2 SQIVND, per germline (reference sequence). The CDR3 reads CASSSPGGPWELFF. As DNA, the CDR3 is TGTGCCAGTAGTTCCCCTGGCGGGCCGTGGGAGCTGTTTTTT.

J is TRBJ1-3 and V is TRBV19; 7 nucleotides align to TRBD1. The germline V gene has CDR1 LNHDA and CDR2 SQIVND (reference sequence). The V segment lost 5 bases and the J segment 2 bases; nucleotides outside the gene matches: 9. The length of the CDR3 is 16 residues. The CDR3 reads CASSYPGTAAGNTIYF. CDR3 in DNA: TGTGCCAGTAGTTATCCCGGGACAGCTGCTGGAAACACCATATATTTT.

The chain couples TRBV4-2 to TRBJ2-7; D unresolved. V lost 0 bases, J lost 0 bases, and 6 bases lay in between. The CDR3 sequence is 14 residues long. Germline CDR1 LGHNA, CDR2 YNFKEQ. The CDR3 spells CASSQDSFSYEQYF. The CDR3 nucleotides are TGTGCCAGCAGCCAAGATTCCTTCTCCTACGAGCAGTACTTC.

This rearrangement joins TRBV30 to TRBJ2-2; 9 positions agree with TRBD2. Trimming removed 4 bases from V and 5 bases from J; junction bases left unmatched: 14. Germline V CDR1 and CDR2: GTSNPN, SVGIG (reference sequence). The CDR3 sequence is 17 residues long. In nucleotides, the CDR3 is TGTGCCTGGACAACTATGGGACTAGCCATTAGAACCGGGGAGCTGTTTTTT. It codes for CAWTTMGLAIRTGELFF.

J is TRBJ2-1 and V is TRBV19; 11 nucleotides line up with TRBD2. The germline V gene has CDR1 LNHDA and CDR2 SQIVND (reference sequence). V lost 5 bases, J lost 6 bases, and 6 bases stayed unmatched. The CDR3 consists of 15 residues. The CDR3 DNA sequence: TGTGCCAGTAGTCATCTAGCGGGAGGCATCAATGAGCAGTTCTTC. It codes for CASSHLAGGINEQFF. Looking up the rest from reference TRBV19 and TRBJ2-1 gives the full variable domain: DGGITQSPKYLFRKEGQNVTLSCEQNLNHDAMYWYRQDPGQGLRLIYYSQIVNDFQKGDIAEGYSVSREKKESFPLTVTSAQKNPTAFYLCASSHLAGGINEQFFGPGTRLTVL.

The V and J genes are TRBV4-1 and TRBJ1-2; D gene unclear. Per the germline V gene, CDR1 is MGHRA and CDR2 is YSYEKL. This CDR3 is built from 15 residues. V shed 1 base and J shed 0 bases, with 9 bases lying between them. CDR3 DNA sequence: TGCGCCAGCAGCCAAGGAACAGCCACTAACTATGGCTACACCTTC. Protein product: CASSQGTATNYGYTF.

CDR3 in amino acids: CASSELRGYTGELFF. The CDR3 nucleotides read TGTGCCAGCAGTGAATTGCGGGGCTACACCGGGGAGCTGTTTTTT. The chain employs TRBV6-1 and TRBJ2-2; D might be TRBD2 (6 bases). Germline loops: CDR1 MNHNS, CDR2 SASEGT. The V gene lost 2 bases and the J gene lost 3 bases, with 10 bases spanning the gap. This CDR3 region has 15 residues.